These 27 T cell receptor beta chains were all obtained from the same sample, sequenced in a study of CXCR3-negative and CXCR3-positive naive CD8 T cells (dated by TCRdb to the late 2010s). The reads were generated on a NextSeq 550. The Human TCR Profiling Kit (MiLaboratory) was used to prepare UMI-labeled 5' RACE TRB cDNA libraries. TCRdb reprocessed the reads, reporting each CDR3 protein sequence once and no DNA. The table of this sample itemizes 45,000 to 70,000 distinct CDR3 sequences. The ten top clones hold 23% of the sample. The sequenced sample was memory CD8+ T cells from blood. The cell subset or site label for this specimen denotes: conventional CD8+ memory T cells (TMEM), sorted as controls. These receptors were taken from a human donor in good health. Some clones in this sample may be carry-over from other donors' samples.

The chain recombines TRBV20-1 with TRBJ2-7; TCRdb returns TRBD1, unconfirmable since there is no DNA. Germline V gene lookup returns CDR1 DFQATT and CDR2 SNEGSKA (reference sequence). The CDR3 consists of 12 residues. CDR3 amino acids: CSAYPPGHEQYF.

The chain has TRBV4-3 and TRBJ2-1. This CDR3 is built from 15 residues. The germline V gene has CDR1 LGHNA and CDR2 YSLEER. The CDR3 region is CASSQDRLTFNEQFF.

The chain joins TRBV4-2 to TRBJ1-2. Germline V CDR1 and CDR2: LGHNA, YNFKEQ. The CDR3 length is 11 residues. CDR3 residues: CASGNGYGYTF.

The chain has TRBV6-4 and TRBJ2-6; lacking DNA, the TRBD1 call made by TCRdb goes unchecked. CDR1 MRHNA and CDR2 SNTAGT come from the germline V gene. The CDR3 runs 15 residues. CDR3 region: CASSEGGSGANVLTF.

The CDR3 is CASSPGTSGQETQYF. The chain recombines TRBV14 with TRBJ2-5; TCRdb lists TRBD2, though no DNA is available to test this call. The CDR3 totals 15 residues. The germline CDR1 and CDR2 sequences are SGHDN and FVKESK.

The chain is built from TRBV30 and TRBJ2-6; with no DNA, the TCRdb D assignment of TRBD2 cannot be verified. From germline, CDR1 is GTSNPN and CDR2 SVGIG (reference sequence). This CDR3 has 17 residues. CDR3 sequence reads: CAWSVIAEFSGANVLTF.

J is TRBJ2-1 and V is TRBV12-3 or TRBV12-4; TCRdb's D call, TRBD1, is unchecked because there is no DNA. This CDR3 spans 16 amino acids. The CDR3 reads CASSFRGDNQGNEQFF.

The V and J genes are TRBV20-1 and TRBJ2-1; TCRdb indicates TRBD2, and absent DNA this call remains unverified. Germline V lookup: CDR1 DFQATT, CDR2 SNEGSKA (reference sequence). The CDR3 is 14 residues long. CDR3 residues: CSAIAGGPAGEQFF.

The chain joins TRBV7-9 to TRBJ2-5; TCRdb outputs TRBD2, but without DNA this stays unchecked. The CDR3 spans 17 residues. CDR1 and CDR2 (germline): SEHNR, FQNEAQ (reference sequence). The CDR3 sequence is CASSFYSFPSGQETQYF.

The chain combines TRBV28 with TRBJ2-7; the TCRdb call, TRBD1, lacks DNA for checking. The CDR3 totals 16 residues. Germline lookup yields CDR1 MDHEN and CDR2 SYDVKM. CDR3 residues: CASSLRGTGPSYEQYF.

The gene calls are TRBV7-2 and TRBJ2-7; TCRdb's D call of TRBD1 is untestable without DNA. In germline, CDR1 is SGHTA, CDR2 FQGNSA. This CDR3 is 15 amino acids long. The CDR3 protein is CASSLKGTDDYEQYF.

This clonotype ranks as medium-sized (0.01 to 0.1%) in terms of frequency. The gene calls are TRBV16 and TRBJ1-5. The CDR3 has 13 residues. In germline, CDR1 is KGHSY, CDR2 FQNENV. The CDR3 sequence is CATSGPSNQPQHF.

The chain uses TRBV29-1 and TRBJ2-7. CDR1 SQVTM and CDR2 ANQGSEA come from the germline V gene. The CDR3 loop spans 13 amino acids. CDR3 sequence: CSVESGAFYEQYF.

V usage is TRBV7-9 and J usage is TRBJ2-7; the TCRdb D gene call, TRBD2, has no DNA to confirm it. This CDR3 is 16 amino acids long. Germline CDR1 is SEHNR and CDR2 is FQNEAQ (reference sequence). The CDR3 here is CASSSSGTSRINEQYF. The full variable domain, its missing parts supplied by reference TRBV7-9 and TRBJ2-7, is DTGVSQNPRHKITKRGQNVTFRCDPISEHNRLYWYRQTLGQGPEFLTYFQNEAQLEKSRLLSDRFSAERPKGSFSTLEIQRTEQGDSAMYLCASSSSGTSRINEQYFGPGTRLTVT.

CDR3: CASSLAERAEKYF. The chain has TRBV7-9 and TRBJ2-7. In germline, CDR1 is SEHNR, CDR2 FQNEAQ (reference sequence). This CDR3 is 13 amino acids long.

The chain's CDR3 is CASSFPQISYNEQFF. This rearrangement joins TRBV28 to TRBJ2-1. CDR3 size: 15 residues. Germline V gene data show CDR1 as MDHEN and CDR2 as SYDVKM.

The chain uses TRBV20-1 and TRBJ2-4; TCRdb selects TRBD2, and the lack of DNA leaves this call unchecked. Germline V gives CDR1 DFQATT, CDR2 SNEGSKA (reference sequence). CDR3 length equals 21 residues. The CDR3 loop reads CSARAIIGLAGVNPAKNIQYF.

The V call is TRBV11-1, the J call TRBJ2-7. The germline CDR1 and CDR2 sequences are SGHAT and FQDESV (reference sequence). The CDR3 is made up of 14 amino acids. The CDR3: CASSSLVDGYEQYF.

The chain recombines TRBV6-4 with TRBJ1-2; TCRdb picks TRBD1, but there is no DNA to check that call. Germline V gene lookup returns CDR1 MRHNA and CDR2 SNTAGT. The CDR3 has 15 amino acids. The CDR3 is CASSDSEGAGGGYTF.

The chain has TRBV5-1 and TRBJ1-1. CDR1 is SGHRS and CDR2 is YFSETQ in the germline V gene. There are 13 residues in the CDR3. CDR3 region: CASSLRQNTEAFF.

V gene TRBV11-2 combines with J gene TRBJ1-6; TCRdb's D call, TRBD1, is unchecked because there is no DNA. This CDR3 has 15 amino acids. Germline lookup yields CDR1 SGHAT and CDR2 FQNNGV. CDR3 protein: CASSRTGTPNSPLHF.

The chain recombines TRBV4-3 with TRBJ2-1; TCRdb's D call, TRBD1, is unchecked because there is no DNA. Germline lookup yields CDR1 LGHNA and CDR2 YSLEER. The CDR3 is made up of 16 amino acids. The CDR3 reads CASSQAWGGRDNEQFF.

The J gene is TRBJ1-5, the V gene TRBV7-6. Germline V gene sequence: CDR1 SGHVS, CDR2 FNYEAQ. This CDR3 contains 15 residues. CDR3 residues: CASSLNDANNQPQHF.

The chain employs TRBV7-9 and TRBJ2-7; TCRdb indicates TRBD2, and absent DNA this call remains unverified. This CDR3 comprises 14 residues. Germline V gene lookup returns CDR1 SEHNR and CDR2 FQNEAQ (reference sequence). Here the CDR3 reads CASSSARLGYEQYF.

This CDR3 reads CASSAGTGGNSPLHF. This chain uses TRBV9 with TRBJ1-6; TCRdb's D gene call, TRBD1, goes unchecked for lack of DNA. The germline gives CDR1 SGDLS, CDR2 YYNGEE. CDR3 length equals 15 residues.

The chain employs TRBV25-1 and TRBJ1-2; TCRdb picks TRBD1, but there is no DNA to check that call. The CDR3 consists of 13 residues. Germline CDR1 and CDR2: MGHDK and SYGVNS. The CDR3 loop is CASSEGDSRGYTF.

V is TRBV23-1 and J is TRBJ2-5; no DNA is available, so the TRBD2 call from TCRdb remains unchecked. TRBV23-1 is designated an ORF whose function remains uncertain. The length of the CDR3 is 11 residues. The CDR3 sequence: CASSPWAPQYF.